The 30 T cell receptor beta chains in this list originate from one sample, sequenced in a study of T cells in Graves' hyperthyroidism and ophthalmopathy. Researchers took RNA transcripts and amplified the TCR beta CDR3 regions from them. The TCR CDR3 first-round RT-PCR relied on the HTBI primer set. TCRdb called the multiplex PCR reads again in MiXCR, with one record for every CDR3 protein. The repertoire holds over 500,000 distinct CDR3 sequences, with roughly a sixth as singletons. Sequenced material: blood. The source of these receptors is a woman under 30 with Graves' ophthalmopathy.

The chain is built from TRBV6-2 or TRBV6-3 and TRBJ1-5, with 7 nucleotides matching TRBD1. Trimming took 6 bases from V and 0 from J; bases not matched to a gene: 8. CDR3 size: 16 residues. The V gene's germline CDR1 is MNHEY and CDR2 SVGEGT. The CDR3 region has the DNA TGTGCCAGCAGCTCGAAGGGACAGAATAGCAATCAGCCCCAGCATTTT. Translation: CASSSKGQNSNQPQHF.

This clonotype showed up many times. The chain couples TRBV13 to TRBJ2-3, with D hard to call. With 5 bases removed from V and 7 bases from J, the gap between germline ends came to 19 bases. The CDR3 runs 15 residues. Germline assignment: CDR1 PRHDT and CDR2 FYEKMQ (reference sequence). The CDR3 here is CASSPSEWGSNTQYF. CDR3 bases: TGTGCCAGCAGCCCCTCGGAGTGGGGTAGTAATACGCAGTATTTT. Combining the CDR3 with reference TRBV13 and TRBJ2-3 gives the whole variable domain AAGVIQSPRHLIKEKRETATLKCYPIPRHDTVYWYQQGPGQDPQFLISFYEKMQSDKGSIPDRFSAQQFSDYHSELNMSSLELGDSALYFCASSPSEWGSNTQYFGPGTRLTVL.

The sample holds many counts of this clonotype. The CDR3 loop reads CASSLSSVSGYTF. In DNA, the CDR3 is TGCGCCAGCAGCTTGTCCAGTGTATCCGGCTACACCTTC. The chain couples TRBV5-1 to TRBJ1-2, with D uncertain. This CDR3 has 13 residues. CDR1 and CDR2 from the germline V gene are SGHRS and YFSETQ. V was pared by 1 base and J by 8 bases, with 12 bases between.

This clonotype has at least ten counts. The V call is TRBV2, the J call TRBJ1-1; 9 bases are shared with TRBD1. The CDR3 covers 13 residues. V shed 6 bases and J 5 bases; nucleotides not matched to a gene: 4. Germline V gene sequence: CDR1 SNHLY, CDR2 FYNNEI. CDR3 sequence (DNA): TGTGCCAGCAGAGGGACAGGGCGGACTGAAGCTTTCTTT. It is translated as CASRGTGRTEAFF.

The chain combines TRBV5-1 with TRBJ2-7, with no clear D. This CDR3 comprises 12 residues. CDR1 SGHRS and CDR2 YFSETQ come from the germline V gene. V was clipped by 0 bases and J by 5 bases, with 6 bases between them. CDR3 protein: CASSLVFNEQYF. CDR3 bases: TGCGCCAGCAGCTTGGTCTTCAACGAGCAGTACTTC.

This clonotype was counted only a few times. Being one base from a much bigger clone, this may be a read error. The V gene is TRBV7-9, the J gene TRBJ2-1; D unclear. Trimming left V 2 bases short and J 7 bases short, with 6 bases between. CDR1 and CDR2 from the germline V gene are SEHNR and FQNEAQ (reference sequence). This CDR3 is built from 12 residues. In DNA form, the CDR3 reads TGTGCCAGCAGCTTAATCGTTAATGAGCAGTTCTTC. Amino acid sequence: CASSLIVNEQFF.

The rearrangement uses TRBV29-1 and TRBJ1-1; maybe TRBD1 (6 bases). From germline, CDR1 is SQVTM and CDR2 ANQGSEA. CDR3 length: 11 amino acids. The CDR3 DNA follows: TGCGGGATGAGGGGGGACACTGAAGCTTTCTTT. Residues: CGMRGDTEAFF.

This clonotype was detected many times. This rearrangement joins TRBV28 to TRBJ2-1, with D unresolved. CDR3 size: 14 residues. Trimming took 7 bases from V and 7 from J, leaving 17 bases between them. Germline V gives CDR1 MDHEN, CDR2 SYDVKM. CDR3 in DNA: TGTGCCAGCAATGGACGGGCCTGGGGAAATGAGCAGTTCTTC. Its protein is CASNGRAWGNEQFF.

Many counts were recorded for this clonotype. The CDR3 here is CSAMEGRNTEAFF. The DNA for the CDR3 is TGCAGTGCTATGGAAGGGAGGAACACTGAAGCTTTCTTT. This chain uses TRBV20-1 with TRBJ1-1; unclear D gene. Germline values: CDR1 DFQATT, CDR2 SNEGSKA (reference sequence). The CDR3 has 13 amino acids. V lost 4 bases and J 1 base, leaving 10 bases between the germline ends.

This clonotype was observed a handful of times. The gene calls are TRBV7-9 and TRBJ2-7; 7 positions match TRBD1. The germline gives CDR1 SEHNR, CDR2 FQNEAQ (reference sequence). V trimming: 0 bases; J trimming: 6 bases; junction bases outside the gene matches: 5. The CDR3 spans 14 residues. For the CDR3, the DNA is TGTGCCAGCAGCTTAGCCCCAGCAGGGGGCGAGCAGTACTTC. Protein: CASSLAPAGGEQYF.

This chain connects TRBV28 to TRBJ1-5, with 7 bases aligning to TRBD1. This CDR3 spans 13 amino acids. Germline CDR1 MDHEN, CDR2 SYDVKM. The J segment lost 1 base and the V segment lost 11 bases, leaving 5 bases of the junction unmatched. CDR3 sequence (DNA): TGTGCCTCGACCAGGGGGAGCAATCAGCCCCAGCATTTT. Protein: CASTRGSNQPQHF.

The chain links TRBV29-1 to TRBJ1-4, with D maybe TRBD1 (6 bases). Trimming left V 4 bases short and J 8 bases short, with 11 bases between. Germline-derived CDR1 and CDR2 are SQVTM and ANQGSEA. The CDR3 loop spans 12 amino acids. This chain's CDR3 is CSVGRGREKLFF. The CDR3 nucleotides are TGCAGCGTTGGCAGGGGACGGGAAAAACTGTTTTTT.

This clonotype was seen ten or more times. The chain couples TRBV2 to TRBJ1-2, with no clear D. CDR3 length: 14 amino acids. CDR1 is SNHLY, CDR2 FYNNEI, per germline. Trimming stripped 8 bases from V and 8 bases from J, with 21 bases between. CDR3 protein: CASVLESGLVGYTF. The CDR3 coding sequence is TGTGCCAGCGTTCTTGAGTCGGGTCTGGTAGGCTACACCTTC.

Remarks on this clonotype: This may be a read error, as it is one base from a much larger clone. This sequence joins TRBV27 and TRBJ2-3; TRBD1 matches at 9 bases. Trimming at V came to 5 bases and at J to 2 bases, leaving 20 bases not matched to a gene. The CDR3 has 20 amino acids. Germline lookup yields CDR1 MNHEY and CDR2 SMNVEV (reference sequence). CDR3 loop: CASSPIPAQGALRDTDTQYF. The CDR3 coding sequence is TGTGCCAGCAGTCCAATCCCGGCACAGGGGGCGCTTAGGGACACAGATACGCAGTATTTT.

The gene calls are TRBV27 and TRBJ2-4, with 11 nucleotides matching TRBD2. V lost 8 bases, J lost 6 bases, and 15 bases stayed unmatched. The CDR3 spans 17 residues. The germline V gene encodes CDR1 MNHEY and CDR2 SMNVEV (reference sequence). The CDR3 loop is CASVGAGTSGEGNIQYF. The CDR3 DNA reads as TGTGCCAGCGTAGGCGCCGGGACTAGCGGAGAGGGAAACATTCAGTACTTC.

This clonotype was observed many times. The chain links TRBV20-1 to TRBJ2-1, with TRBD2 matching 13 bases. The V gene's germline CDR1 is DFQATT and CDR2 SNEGSKA (reference sequence). CDR3 length equals 15 residues. Unmatched junction bases numbered 9, after V lost 6 bases and J lost 7 bases. The CDR3 bases are TGCAGTGCGAGCCAGACTAGCGGGAGGCTTAATGAGCAGTTCTTC. The encoded protein is CSASQTSGRLNEQFF.

This clonotype was detected ten times or more. The rearrangement links TRBV3-1 to TRBJ1-3; 8 bases fit TRBD1. The CDR3 length is 17 residues. The V segment lost 1 base and the J segment 2 bases; nucleotides outside the gene matches: 7. Germline CDR1 LGHDT, CDR2 YNNKEL (reference sequence). The CDR3 region is CASSQVRTGGTGNTIYF. The CDR3, as DNA: TGTGCCAGCAGCCAAGTAAGAACAGGGGGTACTGGAAACACCATATATTTT.

The chain couples TRBV6-8 to TRBJ2-3; D gene ambiguous. Trimming pared 0 bases from V and 2 bases from J, leaving 3 bases between. The germline V gene has CDR1 MNHGY and CDR2 SAAAGT. This CDR3 spans 13 amino acids. The CDR3 DNA follows: TGTGCCAGCAGTTACTCCTTCACAGATACGCAGTATTTT. Translated, it gives CASSYSFTDTQYF.

This clonotype was seen a handful of times. At one end the junction does not follow the germline gene, possibly because of a read error. V and J are TRBV27 and TRBJ1-1, with TRBD1 matching 10 bases. This CDR3 spans 14 amino acids. Germline V gene sequence: CDR1 MNHEY, CDR2 SMNVEV (reference sequence). The CDR3 coding sequence is TGTGCCAGCACCCGGGGACAGGGGAACACTGGAGCTCTCTTT. Translating it yields CASTRGQGNTGALF.

The chain joins TRBV6-5 to TRBJ2-2; no clear D gene. There are 15 residues in the CDR3. Germline CDR1 reads MNHEY; CDR2 reads SVGAGI. Trimming stripped 2 bases from V and 3 bases from J, with 10 bases between. The CDR3 DNA is TGTGCCAGCAGTTACGGGATACCAGACACCGGGGAGCTGTTTTTT. Residues: CASSYGIPDTGELFF.

Ten or more counts support this clonotype. The chain is built from TRBV4-1 and TRBJ1-1; D perhaps matches TRBD1 (5 bases). Trimming left V 1 base short and J 3 bases short, with 18 bases between. This CDR3 spans 17 amino acids. Germline-derived CDR1 and CDR2 are MGHRA and YSYEKL. This CDR3 is CASSQVGRRLGDTEAFF. The CDR3 DNA follows: TGCGCCAGCAGCCAAGTGGGCCGCAGGCTGGGGGACACTGAAGCTTTCTTT.

A word on this clonotype: This may be a read error: a much more frequent sequence differs by one nucleotide. For the CDR3, the DNA is TGCGCCAGCAGCTTGAGTGGATGGGGGCCGATGAACACTGAAGCTTTCTTT. It is translated as CASSLSGWGPMNTEAFF. The rearrangement links TRBV5-1 to TRBJ1-1; a weak D match, TRBD1 (6 bases). The CDR3 covers 17 residues. With 1 base removed from V and 0 bases from J, the gap between germline ends came to 16 bases. The germline V gene encodes CDR1 SGHRS and CDR2 YFSETQ.

This clonotype was detected many times. Germline is not matched at one junction end, which may reflect a read error. The chain is built from TRBV7-9 and TRBJ2-7, with TRBD2 matching over 10 bases. CDR1 and CDR2 (germline): SEHNR, FQNEAQ (reference sequence). The CDR3 length is 14 residues. CDR3 nucleotides: TGTGCCAGCAGCCTAGCGGGGGAGTCCTACGAGCAGTACTTC. Residues: CASSLAGESYEQYF.

This chain joins TRBV4-1 and TRBJ1-5, with TRBD1 identical over 10 bases. J gave up 5 bases and V 3 bases, and 13 bases lay outside the gene matches. The germline V gene has CDR1 MGHRA and CDR2 YSYEKL. This CDR3 spans 18 amino acids. This CDR3 is CASSHIRTGGQKDQPQHF. The CDR3 DNA reads TGCGCCAGCAGCCACATAAGGACAGGGGGACAGAAAGATCAGCCCCAGCATTTT.

This clonotype appeared many times. J is TRBJ2-6 and V is TRBV27; D gene unclear. The CDR3 is 15 amino acids. V was pared by 5 bases and J by 2 bases, with 10 bases between. The germline CDR1 and CDR2 sequences are MNHEY and SMNVEV (reference sequence). In nucleotides, the CDR3 is TGTGCCAGCAGTCCTAGTCAGGCTGGGGCCAACGTCCTGACTTTC. This sequence encodes CASSPSQAGANVLTF.

This clonotype has only a few counts. This rearrangement joins TRBV14 to TRBJ2-3, with 8 bases that match TRBD2. The germline V gene has CDR1 SGHDN and CDR2 FVKESK. The trim removed 1 base at V and 2 bases at J, leaving 8 bases unmatched. The length of the CDR3 is 17 residues. DNA of the CDR3: TGTGCCAGCAGCCAAGGCGAGCCTAGCGGGCCCACAGATACGCAGTATTTT. Protein: CASSQGEPSGPTDTQYF.

This chain connects TRBV7-6 to TRBJ2-2; the D gene is possibly TRBD2 (5 bases). Per the germline V gene, CDR1 is SGHVS and CDR2 is FNYEAQ. The CDR3 is made up of 17 amino acids. Trimming removed 4 bases from V and 0 bases from J, with 15 bases in between. The CDR3 is CASSSVSYGANTGELFF. CDR3 nucleotide sequence: TGTGCCAGCAGCTCCGTTTCATACGGGGCGAACACCGGGGAGCTGTTTTTT.

This clonotype was recorded a few times. The chain recombines TRBV19 with TRBJ1-5; no clear D gene. With 6 bases removed from V and 7 bases from J, the gap between germline ends came to 13 bases. The CDR3 runs 13 residues. CDR1 and CDR2 (germline): LNHDA, SQIVND (reference sequence). The CDR3 DNA sequence: TGTGCCAGTAGCTTAGGGTTCGAGCAGCCCCAGCATTTT. Amino acids: CASSLGFEQPQHF.

There are a few counts of this clonotype. The chain recombines TRBV9 with TRBJ2-7, with no clear D. CDR3 length: 17 amino acids. Germline lookup yields CDR1 SGDLS and CDR2 YYNGEE. With 3 bases removed from V and 2 bases from J, the gap between germline ends came to 21 bases. The CDR3, as DNA: TGTGCCAGCAGCGGCGACGTAGCCCCGTTGAGCCCCTACGAGCAGTACTTC. Encoded protein: CASSGDVAPLSPYEQYF.

This clonotype came up once. The V gene is TRBV12-3 or TRBV12-4, the J gene TRBJ2-3; D perhaps matches TRBD1 (6 bases). The CDR3 is 16 residues long. V lost 5 bases and J lost 0, with 15 bases in between. The CDR3 loop is CASSLWQGTSTDTQYF. DNA for the CDR3: TGTGCCAGCAGTCTATGGCAGGGGACAAGCACAGATACGCAGTATTTT.